The next 4 T cell receptor beta chains were all read from a single sample in a study of Graves' ophthalmopathy and Graves' hyperthyroidism (dated by TCRdb to the late 2010s). This sample was sequenced with an Illumina HiSeq 2000. For repertoire sequencing, the TCR beta CDR3 regions were amplified from RNA transcripts. The first round of RT-PCR was done with HTBI primers and the Qiagen OneStep RT-PCR kit, and was followed by a second round of multiplex PCR, then size selection and purification. TCRdb ran its own pipeline on the public reads, namely fastp trimming at Q25 and MiXCR clone calling, and kept in-frame beta chains. Rows are unified per CDR3 protein, each entry keeping the most common DNA and genes. Here the sample has over a million distinct CDR3 sequences; around a third occur a single time. Roughly 11% of the sample rests with the top ten. Sequencing was done on a sample of peripheral blood or thyroid tissue (not recorded which). The origin of the receptors is an adult man with Graves' hyperthyroidism.

This clonotype showed up just a few times. The chain has TRBV2 and TRBJ1-2, with D unresolved. Trimming stripped 8 bases from V and 3 bases from J, with 16 bases between. Per the germline V gene, CDR1 is SNHLY and CDR2 is FYNNEI. This CDR3 spans 14 amino acids. CDR3 nucleotides: TGTGCCAGCGGTTACAGAGGGAGCGACTATGGCTACACCTTC. Its protein product is CASGYRGSDYGYTF. Together with reference TRBV2 and TRBJ1-2, the CDR3 gives the full variable domain: EPEVTQTPSHQVTQMGQEVILRCVPISNHLYFYWYRQILGQKVEFLVSFYNNEISEKSEIFDDQFSVERPDGSNFTLKIRSTKLEDSAMYFCASGYRGSDYGYTFGSGTRLTVV.

This clonotype turned up a few times. CDR3 sequence reads: CSPQAPNTGELFF. CDR3 bases: TGCAGTCCTCAGGCGCCTAACACCGGGGAGCTGTTTTTT. The rearrangement joins TRBV20-1 to TRBJ2-2; unclear D gene. Germline-derived CDR1 and CDR2 are DFQATT and SNEGSKA (reference sequence). The V and J ends lost 8 bases and 2 bases respectively, with 12 bases between them. The CDR3 loop spans 13 amino acids.

The table lists this clonotype with a few counts. This rearrangement joins TRBV19 to TRBJ1-1; D is ambiguous. The V end lost 0 bases, the J end lost 0 bases, and 11 bases lay between the germline ends. The CDR3 runs 16 residues. CDR1 and CDR2 (germline): LNHDA, SQIVND (reference sequence). The CDR3 loop reads CASSIDLRRMNTEAFF. The CDR3 DNA sequence: TGTGCCAGTAGTATAGATCTTCGCAGGATGAACACTGAAGCTTTCTTT.

The sample holds many counts of this clonotype. The chain is built from TRBV9 and TRBJ2-7; 7 nucleotides match TRBD2. The CDR3 extends over 13 amino acids. CDR1 and CDR2 (germline): SGDLS, YYNGEE. J was trimmed by 7 bases and V by 0 bases; bases with no gene match: 4. CDR3 nucleotides: TGTGCCAGCAGCGTAGTCGAGGGAGGGGAGCAGTACTTC. Translation: CASSVVEGGEQYF.